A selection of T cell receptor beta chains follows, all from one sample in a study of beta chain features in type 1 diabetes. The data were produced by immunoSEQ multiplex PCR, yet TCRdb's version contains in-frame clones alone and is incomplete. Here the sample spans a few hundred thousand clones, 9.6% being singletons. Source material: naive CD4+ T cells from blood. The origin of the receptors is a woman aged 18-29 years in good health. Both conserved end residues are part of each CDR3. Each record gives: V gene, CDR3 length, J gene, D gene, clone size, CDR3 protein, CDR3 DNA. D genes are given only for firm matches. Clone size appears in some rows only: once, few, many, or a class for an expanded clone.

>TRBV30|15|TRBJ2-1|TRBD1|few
CAWGGTGGVQNEQFF
TGTGCCTGGGGGGGGACAGGGGGCGTTCAAAATGAGCAGTTCTTC
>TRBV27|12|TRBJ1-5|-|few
CASSFLNQPQHF
TGTGCCAGCAGTTTCCTCAATCAGCCCCAGCATTTT
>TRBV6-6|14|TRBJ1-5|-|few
CASSLGLQSQPQHF
TGTGCCAGCAGTTTGGGACTTCAAAGTCAGCCCCAGCATTTT
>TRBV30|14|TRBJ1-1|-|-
CAWSVSSGNTEAFF
TGTGCCTGGAGTGTATCGTCGGGGAACACTGAAGCTTTCTTT
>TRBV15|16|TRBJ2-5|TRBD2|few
CATSRDRSGVQETQYF
TGTGCCACCAGCAGAGATCGGAGCGGGGTCCAAGAGACCCAGTACTTC
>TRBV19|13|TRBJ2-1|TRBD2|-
CASRTSGYNEQFF
TGTGCCAGCAGGACTAGCGGATACAATGAGCAGTTCTTC
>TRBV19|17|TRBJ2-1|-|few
CASSSLLGQSSYNEQFF
TGTGCCAGTAGCTCACTATTAGGACAGAGCTCCTACAATGAGCAGTTCTTC
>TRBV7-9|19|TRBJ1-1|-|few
CASSQDSVTAPIWNTEAFF
TGTGCCAGCAGCCAAGACTCTGTGACAGCACCGATCTGGAACACTGAAGCTTTCTTT
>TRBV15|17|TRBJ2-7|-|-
CATSRLSRAPIREEQYF
TGTGCCACCAGCAGACTCTCGCGGGCCCCTATCCGGGAGGAGCAGTACTTC
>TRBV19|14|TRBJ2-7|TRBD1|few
CASSIMDRAYEQYF
TGTGCCAGTAGTATTATGGACAGGGCCTACGAGCAGTACTTC
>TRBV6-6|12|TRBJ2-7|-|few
CASSRADYEQYF
TGTGCCAGCAGTCGAGCTGACTACGAGCAGTACTTC
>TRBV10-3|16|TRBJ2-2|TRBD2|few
CAISDSGGANTGELFF
TGTGCCATCAGTGACAGCGGGGGGGCGAACACCGGGGAGCTGTTTTTT
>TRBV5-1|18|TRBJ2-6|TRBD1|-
CASSSLGDRGTGANVLTF
TGCGCCAGCAGCTCCCTCGGGGACAGGGGGACCGGGGCCAACGTCCTGACTTTC
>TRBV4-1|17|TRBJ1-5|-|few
CASSQVGRAVGNQPQHF
TGCGCCAGCAGCCAAGTAGGCAGGGCCGTTGGCAATCAGCCCCAGCATTTT
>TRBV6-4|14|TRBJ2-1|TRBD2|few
CASKQAGAGNEQFF
TGTGCCAGCAAGCAGGCGGGAGCGGGAAATGAGCAGTTCTTC
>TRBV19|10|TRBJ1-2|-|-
CASSRVDFTF
TGTGCCAGTAGTCGGGTGGACTTCACCTTC
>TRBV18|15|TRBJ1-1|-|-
CASSPKTLMNTEAFF
TGTGCCAGCTCTCCCAAGACACTGATGAACACTGAAGCTTTCTTT
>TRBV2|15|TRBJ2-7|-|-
CASSEIGIQGYEQYF
TGTGCCAGCAGTGAAATAGGGATTCAGGGCTACGAGCAGTACTTC
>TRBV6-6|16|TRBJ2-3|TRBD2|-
CASRIQRLADSDTQYF
TGTGCCAGCAGAATCCAGAGACTAGCGGACTCCGATACGCAGTATTTT
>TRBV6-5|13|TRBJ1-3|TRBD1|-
CASSRTGGNTIYF
TGTGCCAGCAGTCGGACAGGAGGAAACACCATATATTTT
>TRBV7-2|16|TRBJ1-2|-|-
CASSRIDRYRDYGYTF
TGTGCCAGCAGCCGAATCGACCGCTACAGGGACTATGGCTACACCTTC
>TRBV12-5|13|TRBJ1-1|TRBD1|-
CASVLQGDGEAFF
TGTGCTAGTGTTCTCCAGGGGGACGGTGAAGCTTTCTTT
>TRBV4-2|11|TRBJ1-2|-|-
CASSQDRGYTF
TGTGCCAGCAGCCAAGATAGAGGCTACACCTTC
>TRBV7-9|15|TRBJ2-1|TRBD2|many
CASSLSRGMGDEQFF
TGTGCCAGCAGCTTATCGCGGGGGATGGGCGATGAGCAGTTCTTC
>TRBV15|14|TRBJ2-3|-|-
CATSRAGAADTQYF
TGTGCCACCAGCAGAGCGGGAGCGGCAGATACGCAGTATTTT
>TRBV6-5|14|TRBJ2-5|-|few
CASSYSRGQETQYF
TGTGCCAGCAGTTACTCGCGCGGGCAAGAGACCCAGTACTTC
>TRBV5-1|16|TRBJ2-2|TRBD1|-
CASSFNRGRGTGELFF
TGCGCCAGCAGCTTTAACAGGGGGCGCGGCACCGGGGAGCTGTTTTTT
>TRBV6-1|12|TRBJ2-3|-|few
CASRVTTDTQYF
TGTGCCAGCAGGGTGACTACAGATACGCAGTATTTT
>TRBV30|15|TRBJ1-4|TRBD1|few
CAWSKRTGRIEKLFF
TGTGCCTGGAGTAAAAGGACAGGGAGGATTGAAAAACTGTTTTTT
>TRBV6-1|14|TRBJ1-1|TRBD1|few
CASSADRVNTEAFF
TGTGCCAGCAGTGCGGACAGGGTGAACACTGAAGCTTTCTTT
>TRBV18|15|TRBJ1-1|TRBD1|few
CASSPSTGGGTEAFF
TGTGCCAGCTCACCATCCACAGGGGGCGGCACTGAAGCTTTCTTT
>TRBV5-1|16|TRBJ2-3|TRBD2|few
CASSLGSGGRTDTQYF
TGCGCCAGCAGCTTGGGGTCGGGCGGGAGAACAGATACGCAGTATTTT
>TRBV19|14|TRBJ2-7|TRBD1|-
CASTPGTGSYEQYF
TGTGCCAGTACTCCCGGGACAGGGTCCTACGAGCAGTACTTC
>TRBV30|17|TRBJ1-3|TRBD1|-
CAWIPRQGLISGNTIYF
TGTGCCTGGATCCCTCGACAGGGCTTAATCTCTGGAAACACCATATATTTT
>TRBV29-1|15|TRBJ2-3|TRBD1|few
CSVHPGGSATDTQYF
TGCAGCGTTCATCCAGGGGGCTCTGCCACAGATACGCAGTATTTT
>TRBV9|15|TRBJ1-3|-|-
CASSVGEGVGNTIYF
TGTGCCAGCAGCGTCGGGGAAGGAGTGGGCAACACCATATATTTT
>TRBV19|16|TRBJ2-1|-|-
CASSIVAASSYNEQFF
TGTGCCAGTAGTATTGTAGCGGCAAGCTCCTACAATGAGCAGTTCTTC
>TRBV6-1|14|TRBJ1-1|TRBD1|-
CASSDPVTGGRAFF
TGTGCCAGCAGTGATCCCGTAACAGGGGGCAGAGCTTTCTTT
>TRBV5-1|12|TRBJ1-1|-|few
CASSLEFGGAFF
TGCGCCAGCAGCTTGGAGTTCGGGGGAGCTTTCTTT
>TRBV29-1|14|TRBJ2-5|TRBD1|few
CSVARDRGQETQYF
TGCAGCGTGGCCCGGGACAGGGGGCAAGAGACCCAGTACTTC
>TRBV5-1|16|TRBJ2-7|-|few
CASSPPRDTRPYEQYF
TGCGCCAGCAGCCCGCCTCGGGACACCCGGCCCTACGAGCAGTACTTC
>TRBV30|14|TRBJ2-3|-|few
CAWSARASGDTQYF
TGTGCCTGGAGTGCTAGAGCCTCGGGAGATACGCAGTATTTT
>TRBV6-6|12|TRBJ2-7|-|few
CASSPGGGEQYF
TGTGCCAGCAGCCCTGGGGGAGGCGAGCAGTACTTC
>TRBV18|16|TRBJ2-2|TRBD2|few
CASSEGLAGAAGELFF
TGTGCCAGCTCGGAGGGACTAGCGGGAGCGGCCGGGGAGCTGTTTTTT
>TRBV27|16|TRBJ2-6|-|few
CASSRGSGAGANVLTF
TGTGCCAGCAGCAGGGGGTCGGGGGCTGGGGCCAACGTCCTGACTTTC
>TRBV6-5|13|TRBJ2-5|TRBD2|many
CASSGLASRTQYF
TGTGCCAGCTCGGGACTAGCGAGCCGGACCCAGTACTTC
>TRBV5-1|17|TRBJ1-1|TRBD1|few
CASSLSGQGRGDTEAFF
TGCGCCAGCAGCTTGTCCGGACAGGGGCGCGGGGACACTGAAGCTTTCTTT
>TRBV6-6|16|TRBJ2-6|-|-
CAIHPLDSSGANVLTF
TGTGCCATCCACCCCCTAGACAGTTCTGGGGCCAACGTCCTGACTTTC
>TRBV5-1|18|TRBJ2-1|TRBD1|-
CASSPGQGGLARNNEQFF
TGCGCCAGCAGCCCGGGACAGGGGGGACTAGCACGGAACAATGAGCAGTTCTTC
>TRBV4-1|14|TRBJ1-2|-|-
CASSQDPQERGYTF
TGCGCCAGCAGCCAAGATCCACAGGAACGTGGCTACACCTTC
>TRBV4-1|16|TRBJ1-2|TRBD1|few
CASSQLLRDRLYGYTF
TGCGCCAGCAGCCAACTCCTCCGGGACAGGCTCTATGGCTACACCTTC
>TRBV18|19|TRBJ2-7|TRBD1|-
CASSPKTGQGTPISYEQYF
TGTGCCAGCTCACCTAAAACGGGACAGGGGACTCCTATAAGCTACGAGCAGTACTTC
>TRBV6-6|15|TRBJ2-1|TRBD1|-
CASSSLGQGLNEQFF
TGTGCCAGCTCCTCTCTGGGACAGGGGCTCAATGAGCAGTTCTTC
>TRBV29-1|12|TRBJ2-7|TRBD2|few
CSVKRGSYEQYF
TGCAGCGTCAAGCGGGGGTCCTACGAGCAGTACTTC
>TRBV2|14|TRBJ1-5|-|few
CASSSTSNNQPQHF
TGTGCCAGCAGTTCCACCTCTAATAATCAGCCCCAGCATTTT
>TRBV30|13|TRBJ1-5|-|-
CACDTGFSQPQHF
TGTGCCTGCGATACAGGCTTTAGTCAGCCCCAGCATTTT
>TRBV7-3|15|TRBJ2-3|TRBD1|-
CASSPRGQRTDTQYF
TGTGCCAGCAGCCCACGGGGACAGCGCACAGATACGCAGTATTTT
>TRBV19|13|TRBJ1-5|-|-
CASSPRTGQPQHF
TGTGCCAGTAGTCCGCGCACGGGTCAGCCCCAGCATTTT